This is a list of T cell receptor beta chains from one sample in a study of human T cells and chemical hapten exposure. TCRdb passed the RACE reads through MiXCR, listing each CDR3 protein once. The sample shows 370,000 or so distinct CDR3 sequences, approximately 5.1% of them seen only once. The specimen was whole blood, collected in connection with sensitization to the hapten diphenylcyclopropenone (DPC). Every receptor here comes from a woman aged 45-60 years with alopecia areata. Some clones in this sample may be carry-over from other donors' samples. Both conserved end residues are part of each CDR3. The order of the fields is clone size, D gene, J gene, V gene, CDR3 DNA, CDR3 protein. A D gene is named only where the DNA matches it firmly. Clone size is given for some rows only: seen once, a few or many times, or a class if the clone is expanded.

many,-,TRBJ1-1,TRBV27,TGTGCCAGCAGTCCGGCTGTAGGACACACTGAAGCTTTCTTT,CASSPAVGHTEAFF
-,TRBD1,TRBJ1-5,TRBV15,TGTGCCACCAGGGCGGACAGGGCTAGCAATCAGCCCCAGCATTTT,CATRADRASNQPQHF
-,TRBD1,TRBJ1-2,TRBV12-5,TGTGCTAGTGGTTACGAGGGGGCCTATGGCTACACCTTC,CASGYEGAYGYTF
-,-,TRBJ2-7,TRBV5-1,TGCGCCAGCAGCTTGGGACAAACCTACGAGCAGCACTTC,CASSLGQTYEQHF
few,TRBD1,TRBJ2-1,TRBV5-1,TGCGCCAGCAGCTTGACAGGGGATGCCTACAATGAGCAGTTCTTC,CASSLTGDAYNEQFF
many,-,TRBJ2-7,TRBV3-1,TGTGCCAGCAGCCAAGGCCCAGCGAACTCCTACGAGCAGTACTTC,CASSQGPANSYEQYF
-,-,TRBJ2-4,TRBV6-5,TGTGCCACCAGTACAGGGCTGCTGGACAAAAACATTCAGTACTTC,CATSTGLLDKNIQYF
-,TRBD2,TRBJ2-1,TRBV7-2,TGTGCCAGCAGCCCGACTAGCGGGAGACACAATGAGCAGTTCTTC,CASSPTSGRHNEQFF
many,-,TRBJ1-1,TRBV18,TGTGCCAGCTCACCCCAACAAAACGGGAACACTGAAGCTTTCTTT,CASSPQQNGNTEAFF
few,TRBD2,TRBJ2-1,TRBV27,TGTGCCAGCAGTTTGGGACTAGCGGTAATCAATGAGCAGTTCTTC,CASSLGLAVINEQFF
many,TRBD2,TRBJ2-7,TRBV28,TGTGCCAGCAGCCTAAGCGGGACCGGCTCCTACGAGCAGTACTTC,CASSLSGTGSYEQYF
many,-,TRBJ2-4,TRBV6-2/TRBV6-3,TGTGCCAGCAGTCACCGGGACACGAGGCTCGAGGACATTCAGTACTTC,CASSHRDTRLEDIQYF
many,TRBD2,TRBJ2-1,TRBV3-1,TGTGCCAGCAGCCGGAGGACTAGCAGTGAGCAGTTCTTC,CASSRRTSSEQFF
many,TRBD1,TRBJ1-1,TRBV5-6,TGTGCCAGCAGCTTAACAGTATTCCGGGACAGGGGCGATTTCGCTGAAGCTTTCTTT,CASSLTVFRDRGDFAEAFF
-,TRBD1,TRBJ2-7,TRBV4-1,TGCGCCAGCAGCCCAGACAGGGTCGAGCAGTACTTC,CASSPDRVEQYF
many,TRBD1,TRBJ1-1,TRBV3-1,TGTGCCAGCACCACCGGGACAGGGGGCACTGAAGCTTTCTTT,CASTTGTGGTEAFF
few,TRBD1,TRBJ2-7,TRBV2,TGTGCCAGCGTAACCGGGACAGGCGGCTACGAGCAGTACTTC,CASVTGTGGYEQYF
-,TRBD2,TRBJ2-2,TRBV15,TGTGCCACCAGCAGAGGGGGACTAGCGGGGCGAAACACCGGGGAGCTGTTTTTT,CATSRGGLAGRNTGELFF
few,-,TRBJ2-1,TRBV29-1,TGCAGCGTTGAAGGTGGCAATGAGCAGTTCTTC,CSVEGGNEQFF
few,-,TRBJ2-4,TRBV6-5,TGTGCCAGCAGGCCCCTGATACTAGCCAAAAACATTCAGTACTTC,CASRPLILAKNIQYF
many,TRBD2,TRBJ2-7,TRBV29-1,TGCAGCGCCCGGCTAGCGGGATACTACGAGCAGTACTTC,CSARLAGYYEQYF
few,-,TRBJ2-3,TRBV7-8,TGTGCCAGCAGCTTACCGGGGAGGGGGTCCACAGATACGCAGTATTTT,CASSLPGRGSTDTQYF
few,-,TRBJ1-1,TRBV4-1,TGCGCCAGTTCTATATGGCAAGTGAACACTGAAGCTTTCTTT,CASSIWQVNTEAFF
many,-,TRBJ2-3,TRBV5-6,TGTGCCAGCAGCTTGGAGGGGTTAAGAAGCACAGATACGCAGTATTTT,CASSLEGLRSTDTQYF
-,TRBD2,TRBJ2-3,TRBV4-2,TGTGCCAGCAGCCAAGACCTCAGACTAGCGGGGGCCTCTAGCACAGATACGCAGTATTTT,CASSQDLRLAGASSTDTQYF